These 32 T cell receptor beta chains were all obtained from the same sample, sequenced in a study of T cell responses to AZD1222 COVID-19 vaccine. This table comes from immunoSEQ multiplex PCR, and its TCRdb copy is limited to in-frame clones, with some not included. The profile covers about 120,000 clones, with 80% to 90% appearing a single time and more than 10% taken by the ten largest. This material consisted of peripheral blood, taken on day 0 of AZD1222 vaccination. All receptors derive from an adult in good health.

The rearrangement uses TRBV14 and TRBJ2-3; D is ambiguous. The germline V and J ends were trimmed by 5 bases and 7 bases, with 7 bases remaining between them. Germline assignment: CDR1 SGHDN and CDR2 FVKESK. The CDR3 loop spans 11 amino acids. The CDR3 bases are TGTGCCAGCAGCTACGGATATACGCAGTATTTT. Protein product: CASSYGYTQYF.

The chain recombines TRBV28 with TRBJ2-5, with D possibly matching TRBD1 (5 bases). The CDR3 length is 13 residues. The ends were cut back, 6 bases at V and 4 bases at J, with 12 bases in the middle. CDR1 and CDR2 (germline): MDHEN, SYDVKM. This CDR3 reads CASRKGPRETQYF. For the CDR3, the DNA is TGTGCCAGCAGGAAGGGGCCTAGAGAGACCCAGTACTTC.

In this sample, this clone turned up a few times. V usage is TRBV5-1 and J usage is TRBJ2-2; unclear D gene. The CDR3 covers 13 residues. V was clipped by 1 base and J by 3 bases, with 4 bases between them. Germline loops: CDR1 SGHRS, CDR2 YFSETQ. As DNA, the CDR3 is TGCGCCAGCAGCTTGCTTTACACCGGGGAGCTGTTTTTT. Protein sequence: CASSLLYTGELFF.

In its sample, this clone was seen a few times. The chain uses TRBV9 and TRBJ1-4; the D gene is possibly TRBD1 (5 bases). The CDR3 is 14 amino acids. The germline V gene encodes CDR1 SGDLS and CDR2 YYNGEE. Deletions cut 5 bases from V and 6 bases from J, with 14 bases between. CDR3 nucleotides: TGTGCCAGCAGTAAGGGAGGGGCGGATGAAAAACTGTTTTTT. Translation gives CASSKGGADEKLFF.

This clone was found once. The chain is built from TRBV18 and TRBJ2-1; TRBD2 matches at 7 bases. Germline CDR1 and CDR2: KGHSH and LQKENI. Losses at the gene ends were 3 bases for V and 6 bases for J; bases not matched to a gene: 8. The CDR3 loop spans 15 amino acids. CDR3 nucleotide sequence: TGTGCCAGCTCACCCCGGGGGGTGGCCTCCAATGAGCAGTTCTTC. Its protein is CASSPRGVASNEQFF.

The chain recombines TRBV7-2 with TRBJ2-1; 7 nucleotides agree with TRBD2. Germline-derived CDR1 and CDR2 are SGHTA and FQGNSA. The CDR3 contains 15 residues. V shed 1 base, J shed 3 bases, and the junction held 3 bases outside the gene matches. This CDR3 reads CASSLVWGGYNEQFF. The CDR3 coding sequence is TGTGCCAGCAGCTTAGTGTGGGGGGGCTACAATGAGCAGTTCTTC.

This sequence joins TRBV7-2 and TRBJ2-2; D gene uncertain. This CDR3 contains 15 residues. Trimming stripped 4 bases from V and 5 bases from J, with 14 bases between. Germline V gene sequence: CDR1 SGHTA, CDR2 FQGNSA. The CDR3 nucleotides read TGTGCCAGCAGCTCGACCGGGCTTCGGACCGGGGAGCTGTTTTTT. Protein: CASSSTGLRTGELFF.

This clone was observed a single time. The J gene is TRBJ2-1, the V gene TRBV24-1; D may be TRBD2 (6 bases). This CDR3 comprises 17 residues. Germline V gene data show CDR1 as KGHDR and CDR2 as SFDVKD. V lost 4 bases to trimming and J lost 6 bases, with 21 bases between them. The CDR3 DNA sequence: TGTGCCACCAGTGACCTGACGCGGGACGCCTTTACCAATGAGCAGTTCTTC. Translation gives CATSDLTRDAFTNEQFF.

The V and J genes are TRBV2 and TRBJ1-4; D is unclear. The CDR3 consists of 14 residues. CDR1 is SNHLY, CDR2 FYNNEI, per germline. V lost 2 bases and J lost 8, with 12 bases in between. CDR3: CASSESLRGEKLFF. CDR3 nucleotides: TGTGCCAGCAGTGAAAGTTTGAGAGGGGAAAAACTGTTTTTT.

The chain has TRBV27 and TRBJ1-5; D gene unclear. CDR1 MNHEY and CDR2 SMNVEV come from the germline V gene (reference sequence). The CDR3 runs to 12 residues. V lost 4 bases and J 7 bases, leaving 8 bases between the germline ends. The CDR3 region has the DNA TGTGCCAGCAGTTCCCAAGGGCAGCCCCAGCATTTT. Protein: CASSSQGQPQHF.

The chain has TRBV18 and TRBJ2-7; D is perhaps TRBD2 (6 bases). V was trimmed by 0 bases and J by 6 bases, leaving 9 bases between them. CDR1 is KGHSH, CDR2 LQKENI, per germline. The length of the CDR3 is 13 residues. The CDR3 DNA sequence: TGTGCCAGCTCACCACCTGCCGGGAGCGAGCAGTACTTC. Protein sequence: CASSPPAGSEQYF.

The V and J genes are TRBV18 and TRBJ1-4; unclear D gene. With 3 bases removed from V and 5 bases from J, the gap between germline ends came to 7 bases. Germline loops: CDR1 KGHSH, CDR2 LQKENI. The CDR3 runs 13 residues. CDR3 DNA sequence: TGTGCCAGCTCACCTGGGCTAAATGAAAAACTGTTTTTT. It yields the protein CASSPGLNEKLFF.

V usage is TRBV9 and J usage is TRBJ2-2, with unresolved D. CDR1 and CDR2 (germline): SGDLS, YYNGEE. CDR3 length equals 12 residues. With 1 base removed from V and 2 bases from J, the gap between germline ends came to 0 bases. This chain's CDR3 is CASSVNTGELFF. DNA of the CDR3: TGTGCCAGCAGCGTAAACACCGGGGAGCTGTTTTTT.

This clone has just one count. The V gene is TRBV10-1, the J gene TRBJ1-1; tentative D call: TRBD1 (5 bases). The ends were cut back, 2 bases at V and 0 bases at J, with 16 bases in the middle. This CDR3 spans 17 amino acids. Germline CDR1 is WNHNN and CDR2 is SYGVQD (reference sequence). In DNA form, the CDR3 reads TGCGCCAGCAGTGAGATTGCCCCCACAGGTTTGAACACTGAAGCTTTCTTT. Protein: CASSEIAPTGLNTEAFF.

CDR3: CASSTERGGQETQYF. In DNA, the CDR3 is TGTGCCAGCAGTACAGAGCGGGGAGGCCAAGAGACCCAGTACTTC. V usage is TRBV2 and J usage is TRBJ2-5; TRBD2 matches at 7 bases. In germline, CDR1 is SNHLY, CDR2 FYNNEI. CDR3 length equals 15 residues. With V trimmed by 5 bases and J by 1 base, 7 bases remained unmatched.

The V gene is TRBV7-2, the J gene TRBJ2-5; the D is unclear. The CDR3 loop spans 11 amino acids. In germline, CDR1 is SGHTA, CDR2 FQGNSA. V was clipped by 4 bases and J by 4 bases, with 4 bases between them. CDR3 amino acids: CASSSGETQYF. The CDR3 coding sequence is TGTGCCAGCAGCTCCGGAGAGACCCAGTACTTC.

This clone was observed a handful of times. The chain recombines TRBV19 with TRBJ1-5; weak D call: TRBD1 (6 bases). The CDR3 has 15 residues. With 5 bases removed from V and 2 bases from J, the gap between germline ends came to 13 bases. In germline, CDR1 is LNHDA, CDR2 SQIVND (reference sequence). Here the CDR3 DNA reads TGTGCCAGTAGTTTCACAGGGTTTGGCAATCAGCCCCAGCATTTT. This sequence encodes CASSFTGFGNQPQHF.

The chain is built from TRBV16 and TRBJ1-5; possibly TRBD1 for D (5 bases). The CDR3 is made up of 15 amino acids. V gave up 4 bases and J gave up 3 bases, with 13 bases separating them. Per germline, CDR1 KGHSY and CDR2 FQNENV. The CDR3 DNA reads TGTGCCAGCAGCCCTCAAACGGGGGTCAATCAGCCCCAGCATTTT. It encodes CASSPQTGVNQPQHF.

This chain links TRBV5-1 with TRBJ1-1, with TRBD1 identical over 9 bases. Germline CDR1 is SGHRS and CDR2 is YFSETQ. CDR3 length equals 15 residues. The J segment lost 1 base and the V segment lost 4 bases, leaving 5 bases of the junction unmatched. In DNA form, the CDR3 reads TGCGCCAGCAGCACCAGGACAGGGGCGAACACTGAAGCTTTCTTT. Translation: CASSTRTGANTEAFF.

In its sample, this clone is medium-sized (0.01 to 0.1%). The chain uses TRBV15 and TRBJ2-7, with TRBD1 matching 8 bases. After removal of 1 base from V and 1 base from J, the junction contained 3 bases not matched to a gene. The CDR3 is made up of 15 amino acids. Germline V gene data show CDR1 as LNHNV and CDR2 as YYDKDF (reference sequence). CDR3 amino acids: CATSRGGQESYEQYF. The CDR3 coding sequence is TGTGCCACCAGCAGAGGGGGACAGGAATCCTACGAGCAGTACTTC.

Note on this clone: This sample includes further DNA sequences coding for the same CDR3. V and J are TRBV11-2 and TRBJ2-7, with D possibly TRBD2 on 6 matching bases. V lost 1 base to trimming and J lost 4 bases, with 8 bases between them. CDR3 size: 13 residues. From germline, CDR1 is SGHAT and CDR2 FQNNGV. CDR3 sequence: CASSLGGTYEQYF. The CDR3 DNA follows: TGTGCCAGCAGCTTAGGAGGGACTTACGAGCAGTACTTC.

The CDR3 protein is CASSFLGSNEQFF. Written as DNA, the CDR3 is TGTGCCAGCAGCTTTTTAGGTTCGAATGAGCAGTTCTTC. The chain couples TRBV5-6 to TRBJ2-1; D uncertain. Germline V gene sequence: CDR1 SGHDT, CDR2 YYEEEE. V dropped 2 bases and J dropped 7 bases, with 10 bases sitting between them. The CDR3 extends over 13 amino acids.

V usage is TRBV11-3 and J usage is TRBJ2-7, with TRBD2 matching over 9 bases. With V trimmed by 5 bases and J by 0 bases, 2 bases remained unmatched. Germline values: CDR1 SGHNT, CDR2 YENEEA. The CDR3 contains 14 residues. The CDR3 sequence is CASSLSGSSYEQYF. The CDR3 coding sequence is TGTGCCAGCAGCCTTAGCGGGAGCTCCTACGAGCAGTACTTC.

This rearrangement joins TRBV25-1 to TRBJ2-3; D unclear. Looked up from germline, CDR1 is MGHDK and CDR2 is SYGVNS. Trimming stripped 7 bases from V and 6 bases from J, with 8 bases between. The CDR3 is 11 amino acids. The CDR3 DNA is TGTGCCAGCATCCAAGGGGATACGCAGTATTTT. This gives the protein CASIQGDTQYF.

V is TRBV19 and J is TRBJ1-2; 7 bases match TRBD1. Germline trimming cut 6 bases from V and 5 bases from J; bases unmatched to any gene: 15. The CDR3 consists of 16 residues. Germline V gene lookup returns CDR1 LNHDA and CDR2 SQIVND (reference sequence). The CDR3 is CASRPGGRMVRYGYTF. CDR3 nucleotide sequence: TGTGCCAGTAGGCCAGGGGGAAGAATGGTAAGATATGGCTACACCTTC.

V and J are TRBV5-1 and TRBJ2-5; 11 positions agree with TRBD2. V was clipped by 6 bases and J by 3 bases; unmatched bases: 7. This CDR3 region has 15 residues. CDR1 SGHRS and CDR2 YFSETQ come from the germline V gene. CDR3 DNA sequence: TGCGCCAGCACCGGGACTAGCGGACAAAAAGAGACCCAGTACTTC. This sequence encodes CASTGTSGQKETQYF.

The chain is built from TRBV19 and TRBJ2-3; unclear D gene. This CDR3 contains 16 residues. Germline V gene data show CDR1 as LNHDA and CDR2 as SQIVND (reference sequence). V shed 5 bases and J shed 0 bases, with 15 bases lying between them. The CDR3 is CASSSPALGSTDTQYF. The DNA of the CDR3 is TGTGCCAGTAGTTCCCCAGCCTTGGGGAGCACAGATACGCAGTATTTT.

This chain links TRBV7-8 with TRBJ2-5; D not resolved. Germline V lookup: CDR1 SGHVS, CDR2 FQNEAQ. The CDR3 is made up of 16 amino acids. Trimming pared 2 bases from V and 1 base from J, leaving 14 bases between. CDR3 in DNA: TGTGCCAGCAGCTTAAGTGTCGGACGAGTCCAAGAGACCCAGTACTTC. Amino acids: CASSLSVGRVQETQYF.

The genes are TRBV27 and TRBJ2-7; TRBD2 might be the D (6 bases). The V and J ends lost 4 bases and 1 base respectively, with 14 bases between them. Germline assignment: CDR1 MNHEY and CDR2 SMNVEV (reference sequence). This CDR3 has 15 amino acids. Here the CDR3 reads CASSSRGGQSYEQYF. The CDR3 region has the DNA TGTGCCAGCAGTTCGAGGGGAGGTCAATCCTACGAGCAGTACTTC.

V usage is TRBV11-2 and J usage is TRBJ2-1, with 8 bases aligning to TRBD1. This CDR3 region has 13 residues. The V and J ends lost 4 bases and 10 bases, in that order; junction bases with no gene match: 6. Germline assignment: CDR1 SGHAT and CDR2 FQNNGV. Here the CDR3 DNA reads TGTGCCAGCAGCTCACGTGACAGGGGCGAGCAGTTCTTC. Translation: CASSSRDRGEQFF.

The rearrangement uses TRBV5-6 and TRBJ2-7; perhaps D is TRBD1 or TRBD2 (6 bases each). This CDR3 region has 15 residues. V was trimmed by 3 bases and J by 2 bases, leaving 15 bases between them. Germline V lookup: CDR1 SGHDT, CDR2 YYEEEE. DNA for the CDR3: TGTGCCAGCAGCTCGACGGTGGGGGGCGCCTACGAGCAGTACTTC. It specifies CASSSTVGGAYEQYF.

This clone has only one observation. Other DNA sequences in the same sample also yield this CDR3. The chain employs TRBV2 and TRBJ2-1, with D hard to call. The V gene lost 4 bases and the J gene lost 9 bases, with 4 bases spanning the gap. CDR1 is SNHLY and CDR2 is FYNNEI in the germline V gene. The CDR3 totals 10 residues. CDR3 protein: CASSAPEQFF. The DNA of the CDR3 is TGTGCCAGCAGTGCCCCTGAGCAGTTCTTC.